The T cell receptor (delta chain) under discussion was sequenced for a study of gamma-delta T cells after stem cell transplantation. Germline CDR1 is GEAIGNYY and CDR2 is EKD. CDR3 length: 14 amino acids. With 2 bases clipped from V and 2 bases from J, the junction kept 4 bases outside the gene matches. With CATT, TCRdb re-called clones from the RT-PCR reads. Of approximately 6,200 delta-chain clones in the sample, more than 1.5% were seen once. The V call is TRDV2, the J call TRDJ1, with 7 bases matching TRDD3. Material: gamma-delta T cells. This clonotype was sampled from a human donor. It is not recorded whose cells these are; they may come from a transplant donor. Written as DNA, the CDR3 is TGTGCCTGTGACATGGCTGGGGGTACCGATAAACTCATCTTT. Translation gives CACDMAGGTDKLIF.